This TCR beta chain appears in the sequencing data of a study of control samples from healthy donors and cancer patients. The germline CDR1 and CDR2 sequences are SGHAT and FQNNGV. V lost 2 bases, J lost 10 bases, and 18 bases lay in between. CDR3 length: 15 amino acids. Produced via immunoSEQ multiplex PCR; TCRdb's table is partial and in-frame only. The sample consists of about 85,000 clones, about nine tenths of them appearing once. This clonotype was obtained from a woman in her late teens or twenties in good health. The sample taken for sequencing was blood. V gene TRBV11-2 combines with J gene TRBJ2-1; D gene ambiguous. The CDR3 DNA sequence: TGTGCCAGCAGCTTAAGCTCATCGACCGACCTGGAGCAGTTCTTC. Protein sequence: CASSLSSSTDLEQFF.